This T cell receptor beta chain emerged from a study of T-cell memory formation after mild COVID-19. Study background: Across donors, TCR clusters were largely donor specific.

Between the trimmed V and J ends, which lost 4 bases and 3 bases, there was a span of 12 bases. The CDR3 runs 14 residues. Germline CDR1 reads SEHNR; CDR2 reads FQNEAQ (reference sequence). Study conclusions and caveats: CD8+ contracting clones occupied EMRA, while CD4+ ones occupied mainly CM and EM. From day 15 to 85, contracting clones were balanced between CD4 and CD8, whereas later expanders leaned toward CD4+.

cDNA libraries for TCR alpha and TCR beta, carrying sample barcodes and UMIs, came from 5'RACE with constant-segment primers. MiXCR, applied by TCRdb to the 5' RACE reads, yields one record per CDR3 protein. The sample includes tens of thousands of distinct CDR3 sequences, approximately 16% of them seen just once. As to this clonotype: What it binds is not known.

The sequence derives from an adult woman who had mild COVID-19 (a few samples of this study predate the infection). Cell type and time point are not known. V gene TRBV7-9 combines with J gene TRBJ1-1, with D uncertain. Sequencing was performed on PBMCs or a T cell subset sorted from them (not recorded which). CDR3 region: CASSSTVGDTEAFF. For the CDR3, the DNA is TGTGCCAGCAGCTCGACTGTGGGAGACACTGAAGCTTTCTTT.